This entry describes one TCR beta chain. The CDR3 runs to 17 residues. The V segment lost 1 base and the J segment 10 bases; nucleotides outside the gene matches: 14. The germline gives CDR1 MNHEY, CDR2 SVGEGT. TCRdb itself ran the 5' RACE reads through MiXCR, one entry per CDR3 protein. Of about 470,000 distinct CDR3 sequences listed, approximately 25% are singletons. The data were taken from a study of identical twins. The sample also formed part of further work on T cells expressing NK-cell markers. That paper notes: The same clonotypes also predominated in the CD3+CD56-NKG2C+ fraction of a few donors.

J is TRBJ2-1 and V is TRBV6-2 or TRBV6-3, with 9 nucleotides matching TRBD2. The sequence was collected from a woman aged 18-29 years in good health. The sample consisted of CD4+ T cells sorted from blood. Here the CDR3 reads CASSYYPGLAPLKEQFF. The CDR3 nucleotides read TGTGCCAGCAGTTACTATCCGGGACTAGCCCCCCTAAAGGAGCAGTTCTTC.